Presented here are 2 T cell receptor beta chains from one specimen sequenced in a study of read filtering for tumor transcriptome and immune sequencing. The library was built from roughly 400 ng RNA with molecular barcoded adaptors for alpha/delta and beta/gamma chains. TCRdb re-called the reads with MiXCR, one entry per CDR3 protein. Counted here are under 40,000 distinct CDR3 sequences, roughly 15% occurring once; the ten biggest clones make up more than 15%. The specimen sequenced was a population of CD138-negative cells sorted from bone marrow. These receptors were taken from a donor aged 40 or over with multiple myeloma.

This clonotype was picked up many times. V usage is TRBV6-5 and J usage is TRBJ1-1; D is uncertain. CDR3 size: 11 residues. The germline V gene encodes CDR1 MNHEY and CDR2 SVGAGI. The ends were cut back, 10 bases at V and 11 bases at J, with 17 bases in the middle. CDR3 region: CATSQGKDAFF. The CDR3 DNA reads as TGTGCCACCTCGCAAGGGAAGGATGCTTTCTTT.

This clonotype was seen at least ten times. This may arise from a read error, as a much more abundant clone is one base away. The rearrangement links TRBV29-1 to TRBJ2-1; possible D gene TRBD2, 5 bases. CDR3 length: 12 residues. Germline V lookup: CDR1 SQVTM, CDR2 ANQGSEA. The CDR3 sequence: CGVRAGGDEQFF. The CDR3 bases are TGCGGCGTGCGGGCCGGAGGAGATGAGCAGTTCTTC.